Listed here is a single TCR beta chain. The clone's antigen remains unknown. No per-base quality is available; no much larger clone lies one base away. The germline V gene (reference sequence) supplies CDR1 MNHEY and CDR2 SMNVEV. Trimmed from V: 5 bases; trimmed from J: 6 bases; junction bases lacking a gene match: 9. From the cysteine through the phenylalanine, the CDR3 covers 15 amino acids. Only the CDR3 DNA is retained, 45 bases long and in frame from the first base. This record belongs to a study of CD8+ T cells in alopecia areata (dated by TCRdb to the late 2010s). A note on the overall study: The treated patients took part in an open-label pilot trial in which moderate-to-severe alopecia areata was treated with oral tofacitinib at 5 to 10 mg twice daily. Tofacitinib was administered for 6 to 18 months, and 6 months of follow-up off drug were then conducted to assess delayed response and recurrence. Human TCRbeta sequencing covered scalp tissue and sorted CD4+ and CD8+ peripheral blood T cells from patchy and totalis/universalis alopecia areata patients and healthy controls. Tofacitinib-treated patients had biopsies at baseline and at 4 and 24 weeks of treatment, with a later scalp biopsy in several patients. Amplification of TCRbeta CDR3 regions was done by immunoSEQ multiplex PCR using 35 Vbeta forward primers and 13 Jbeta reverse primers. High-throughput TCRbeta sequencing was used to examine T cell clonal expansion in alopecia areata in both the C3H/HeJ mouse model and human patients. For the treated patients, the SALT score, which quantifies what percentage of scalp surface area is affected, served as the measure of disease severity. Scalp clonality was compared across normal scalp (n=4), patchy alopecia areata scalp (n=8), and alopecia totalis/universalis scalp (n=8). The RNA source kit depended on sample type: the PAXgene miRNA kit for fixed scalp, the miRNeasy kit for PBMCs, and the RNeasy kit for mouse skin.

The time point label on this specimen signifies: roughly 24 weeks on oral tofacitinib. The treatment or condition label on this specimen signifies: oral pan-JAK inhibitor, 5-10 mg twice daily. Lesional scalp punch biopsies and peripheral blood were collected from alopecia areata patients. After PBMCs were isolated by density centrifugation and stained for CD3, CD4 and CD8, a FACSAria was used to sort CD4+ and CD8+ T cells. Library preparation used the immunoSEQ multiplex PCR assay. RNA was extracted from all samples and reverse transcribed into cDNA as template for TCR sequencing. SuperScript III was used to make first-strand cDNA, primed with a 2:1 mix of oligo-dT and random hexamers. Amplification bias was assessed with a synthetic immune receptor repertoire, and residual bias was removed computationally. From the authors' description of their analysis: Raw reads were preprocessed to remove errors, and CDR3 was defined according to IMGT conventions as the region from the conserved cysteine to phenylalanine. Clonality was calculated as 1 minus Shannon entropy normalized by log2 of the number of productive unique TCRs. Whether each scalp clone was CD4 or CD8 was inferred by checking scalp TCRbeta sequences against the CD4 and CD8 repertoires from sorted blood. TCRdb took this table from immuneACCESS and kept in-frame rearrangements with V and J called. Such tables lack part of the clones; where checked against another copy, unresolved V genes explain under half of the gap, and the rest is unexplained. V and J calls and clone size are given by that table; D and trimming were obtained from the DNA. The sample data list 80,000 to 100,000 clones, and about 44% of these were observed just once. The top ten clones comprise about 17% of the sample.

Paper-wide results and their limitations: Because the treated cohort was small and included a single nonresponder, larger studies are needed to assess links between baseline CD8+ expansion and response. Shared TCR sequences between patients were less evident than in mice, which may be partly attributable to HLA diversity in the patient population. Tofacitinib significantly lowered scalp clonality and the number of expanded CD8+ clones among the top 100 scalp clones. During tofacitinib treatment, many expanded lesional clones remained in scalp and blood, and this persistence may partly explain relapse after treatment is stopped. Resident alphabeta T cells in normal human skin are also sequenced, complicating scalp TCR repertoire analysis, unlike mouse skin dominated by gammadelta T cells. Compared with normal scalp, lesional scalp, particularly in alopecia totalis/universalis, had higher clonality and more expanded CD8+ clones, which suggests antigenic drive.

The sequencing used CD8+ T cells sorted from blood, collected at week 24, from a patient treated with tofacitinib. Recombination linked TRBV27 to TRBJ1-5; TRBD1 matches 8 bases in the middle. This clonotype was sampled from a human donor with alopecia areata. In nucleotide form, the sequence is TGTGCCAGCAGTCCCGACAGGGGCGTCGGTCAGCCCCAGCATTTT. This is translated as CASSPDRGVGQPQHF.